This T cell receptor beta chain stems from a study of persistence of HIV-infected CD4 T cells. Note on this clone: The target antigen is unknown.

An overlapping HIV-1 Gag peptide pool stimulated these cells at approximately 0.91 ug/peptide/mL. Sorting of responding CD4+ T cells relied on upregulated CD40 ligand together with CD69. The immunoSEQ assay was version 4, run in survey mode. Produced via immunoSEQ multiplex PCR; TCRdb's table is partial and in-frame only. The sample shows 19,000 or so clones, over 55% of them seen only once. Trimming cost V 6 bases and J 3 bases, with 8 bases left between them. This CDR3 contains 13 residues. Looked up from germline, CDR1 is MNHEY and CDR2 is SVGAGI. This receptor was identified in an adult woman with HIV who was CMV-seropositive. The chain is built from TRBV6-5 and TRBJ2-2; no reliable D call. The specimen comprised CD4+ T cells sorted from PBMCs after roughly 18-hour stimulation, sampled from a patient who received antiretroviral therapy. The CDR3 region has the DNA TGTGCCAGCAGCCGAGATCACACCGGGGAGCTGTTTTTT. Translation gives CASSRDHTGELFF.